A single sample gave rise to the 8 T cell receptor delta chains below, sequenced in a study of Vδ1+ human thymocytes (dated by TCRdb to 2017 to 2018). Antigens of these TCRs are unknown. What the work shows at the level of the full study, not this receptor alone: Unlike the oligoclonal repertoires in peripheral blood, the thymic TRG and TRD repertoires appeared highly polyclonal, with Gaussian CDR3 length distributions.

TCRdb records Illumina MiSeq as the sequencer. RNA was extracted with the RNeasy mini kit and reverse transcribed using Superscript III. CDR3 amplicons were generated by multiplex PCR with pooled V-gene forward primers and a constant-region reverse primer carrying Illumina adaptor overhangs. TCRdb reanalyzed the public reads with the CATT caller, and identical DNA sequences were merged afterwards. The sample profile shows tens of thousands of delta-chain clones; about 31% of them were found once. In total, the top ten clones hold 1.5% to 2% of the sample. The specimen sequenced was Vdelta1+ gamma-delta thymocytes from the thymus. What the cell subset or site label conveys for this sample: FACS-sorted CD3+ TCRalphabeta- TCRVdelta1+ TCRVdelta2- thymocytes. The receptors originated from a boy in the first two years of life who had congenital heart surgery.

Of note for this clone: The sample holds other DNA sequences that translate to the same CDR3. The rearrangement uses TRDV1 and TRDJ1, with 8 bases aligning to TRDD3. This CDR3 contains 17 residues. The V gene's germline CDR1 is TSWWSYY and CDR2 QGS. V was clipped by 1 base and J by 0 bases; unmatched bases: 7. CDR3 bases: TGTGCTCTTGGGGAACAAGGGATACGCGTGTACACCGATAAACTCATCTTT. Protein product: CALGEQGIRVYTDKLIF.

This clone was counted between two and nine times. V usage is TRDV1 and J usage is TRDJ1; 9 bases agree with TRDD3. CDR1 is TSWWSYY, CDR2 QGS, per germline. This CDR3 is built from 19 residues. V was clipped by 0 bases and J by 11 bases; unmatched bases: 22. The CDR3 reads CALGELSPSPTCWGIGLIF. The CDR3 region has the DNA TGTGCTCTTGGGGAACTTTCCCCTTCCCCGACTTGCTGGGGGATTGGGCTCATCTTT.

This chain connects TRDV1 to TRDJ1, with 10 bases fitting TRDD3. Germline loops: CDR1 TSWWSYY, CDR2 QGS. Unmatched junction bases numbered 9, after V lost 0 bases and J lost 2 bases. The CDR3 is 18 residues long. The CDR3 region is CALGELGPGLGDTDKLIF. Written as DNA, the CDR3 is TGTGCTCTTGGGGAACTAGGTCCCGGACTGGGGGATACCGATAAACTCATCTTT.

This clone was recorded a few times. The sample has other DNA sequences that encode this CDR3 too. This rearrangement joins TRDV1 to TRDJ1, with D perhaps given as TRDD2 or TRDD3 (8 bases each). Germline CDR1 TSWWSYY, CDR2 QGS. Deletions cut 1 base from V and 2 bases from J, with 32 bases between. This CDR3 spans 22 amino acids. CDR3 DNA sequence: TGTGCTCTTGGGGAACCCGACCTTCTTCCTACTGGGGGCCCTAAGGGTACCGATAAACTCATCTTT. Protein product: CALGEPDLLPTGGPKGTDKLIF.

The V call is TRDV1, the J call TRDJ1; D is uncertain. Trimming pared 0 bases from V and 4 bases from J, leaving 21 bases between. Germline lookup yields CDR1 TSWWSYY and CDR2 QGS. The CDR3 extends over 18 amino acids. This CDR3 reads CALGELLRTEGENDKLIF. In DNA, the CDR3 is TGTGCTCTTGGGGAACTTCTGCGTACTGAGGGCGAAAACGATAAACTCATCTTT.

About this clone itself: Other DNA variants within this sample encode the same CDR3. The rearrangement links TRDV1 to TRDJ1, with TRDD3 as a possible D gene (6 bases). V lost 1 base and J lost 0, with 18 bases in between. Germline CDR1 and CDR2: TSWWSYY and QGS. This CDR3 is built from 18 residues. The CDR3 bases are TGTGCTCTTGGGGAACAATCGGACTCGCCTGGGGACACCGATAAACTCATCTTT. Its protein is CALGEQSDSPGDTDKLIF.

This clone was seen only a few times. The V and J genes are TRDV1 and TRDJ1, with D maybe TRDD3 (6 bases). The CDR3 length is 15 residues. CDR1 and CDR2 from the germline V gene are TSWWSYY and QGS. Between the trimmed V and J ends, which lost 0 bases and 2 bases, there was a span of 10 bases. CDR3 DNA sequence: TGTGCTCTTGGGGAACTTCTGGGGAGTACCGATAAACTCATCTTT. It encodes CALGELLGSTDKLIF.

To note about this clone: A far larger clone is off by one base, so a read error is likely. The chain recombines TRDV2 with TRDJ1, with D unresolved. The CDR3 runs to 9 residues. V was pared by 4 bases and J by 10 bases, with 6 bases between. Germline V gene data show CDR1 as GEAIGNYY and CDR2 as EKD. CDR3 nucleotides: TGTGCCTGTGATAAGGGACTCATCTTT. Its protein product is CACDKGLIF.